Below, one TCR beta chain is given with its context. The authors reverse transcribed roughly 0.5 to 1 ug RNA with random hexamers. Amplification of TCR beta CDR3 was carried out by immunoSEQ multiplex PCR, which covered 54 Vbeta and 13 Jbeta segments. TCRdb independently ran MiXCR on the immunoSEQ multiplex PCR reads; one entry per CDR3 protein. The sample contains about 210,000 distinct CDR3 sequences, 93% of which appear only once. The data derive from a study of CD8 T cells in Susac syndrome. V lost 7 bases to trimming and J lost 4 bases; unmatched junction nucleotides: 7. The CDR3 sequence is 13 residues long. CDR1 is SGHRS, CDR2 YFSETQ, per germline. Sequencing of TCR beta was undertaken in CD8+ and CD4+ T cells derived from blood. The TEMRA cells underwent FACS enrichment, while the CD8+ and CD4+ T cells underwent negative isolation.

Input material: CD4+ T cells from PBMCs. This TCR was recovered from a human donor in good health. This chain joins TRBV5-1 and TRBJ1-1, with TRBD1 identical over 7 bases. As DNA, the CDR3 is TGCGCCAGCGTACAACAGGGGAGCACTGAAGCTTTCTTT. Translated: CASVQQGSTEAFF.